The clone carrying this T cell receptor (beta chain) was seen at least ten times. The data are from a study of T-cell reconstitution after alpha-beta-depleted transplantation in children. Preparation of the TCRbeta library involved a method that used unique molecular identifiers. In TCRdb, the PCR reads were re-called with MiXCR into one record per CDR3 protein. The table has around 360,000 distinct CDR3 sequences, under 13% seen once. The CDR3 runs to 14 residues. Germline assignment: CDR1 SGHRS and CDR2 YFSETQ. The J segment lost 4 bases and the V segment lost 5 bases, leaving 6 bases of the junction unmatched.

The sequencing used PBMCs from the stem cell graft donor, collected from the stem cell graft. V is TRBV5-1 and J is TRBJ2-7, with 10 bases fitting TRBD2. The source is a human donor who donated a stem cell graft to a child with acute lymphoblastic leukemia. CDR3 loop: CASRPGLASYEQYF. CDR3 sequence (DNA): TGCGCCAGCAGACCGGGACTAGCGAGTTACGAGCAGTACTTC.